These 2 T cell receptor beta chains were sequenced from one sample in a study of cytomegalovirus exposure and HLA in healthy donors (dated by TCRdb to 2017 to 2019). Receptors were amplified or captured by the immunoSEQ multiplex PCR assay. For the multiplex PCR, a mixture combining 60 forward primers for TCR Vbeta segments and 13 reverse primers for TCR Jbeta segments was used. TCRdb stores this immuneACCESS table with in-frame sequences only. Part of the clones is absent; in the studies checked, under half of the shortfall reflects unresolved V genes, and no reason is known for the rest. The table for this sample lists 180,000 or so clones; 80% to 90% of them were counted only once. The ten largest clones capture approximately 0.8% of the sample. Sequencing was done on a sample of PBMCs. Receptors were obtained from a woman aged 18 to 35 in good health and CMV-seronegative.

The chain joins TRBV29-1 to TRBJ2-1; 12 nucleotides line up with TRBD2. Unmatched junction bases numbered 10, after V lost 8 bases and J lost 8 bases. Per the germline V gene, CDR1 is SQVTM and CDR2 is ANQGSEA. CDR3 length: 14 residues. The CDR3 spells CSLRSLAGGHEQFF. The CDR3 DNA reads TGCAGCCTCCGGTCCCTAGCGGGAGGGCATGAGCAGTTCTTC.

The chain has TRBV28 and TRBJ1-1, with 10 bases that match TRBD1. The CDR3 sequence is 14 residues long. The V and J ends lost 11 bases and 3 bases, in that order; junction bases with no gene match: 9. Germline V CDR1 and CDR2: MDHEN, SYDVKM. The CDR3, as DNA: TGTGCCGTAACGCTGACAGGGGGCTACACTGAAGCTTTCTTT. Encoded protein: CAVTLTGGYTEAFF.